Shown below are 15 T cell receptor beta chains from a single sample sequenced in a study of T cells in Graves' hyperthyroidism and ophthalmopathy. The source material, RNA transcripts, was used to amplify TCR beta CDR3 regions. When the TCR CDR3 underwent first-round RT-PCR, the HTBI primer set was used. MiXCR, run by TCRdb on the multiplex PCR reads, gives a single entry per CDR3 protein. The table has over 450,000 distinct CDR3 sequences, over 13% seen once. The sequencing input was blood. The receptors were sampled from a woman aged 18-29 years with Graves' hyperthyroidism.

This clonotype was counted a few times. The rearrangement links TRBV12-3 or TRBV12-4 to TRBJ1-2; 10 bases align to TRBD1. V shed 4 bases and J 3 bases; nucleotides not matched to a gene: 8. This CDR3 has 16 residues. The CDR3 nucleotides read TGTGCCAGCAGTTACATAACCGGGACAGGGGACTATGGCTACACCTTC. The encoded protein is CASSYITGTGDYGYTF.

This clonotype was detected only a few times. The chain recombines TRBV6-1 with TRBJ2-1; TRBD2 agrees at 8 bases. V dropped 2 bases and J dropped 7; count of bases not matched to a gene: 10. This CDR3 contains 16 residues. CDR1 and CDR2 (germline): MNHNS, SASEGT. The CDR3: CASSELWAGGSNEQFF. CDR3 in DNA: TGTGCCAGCAGTGAACTATGGGCGGGAGGCTCTAATGAGCAGTTCTTC.

This clonotype was counted ten times or more. J is TRBJ2-1 and V is TRBV13; tentatively, D is TRBD2 (7 bases). Trimming cost V 7 bases and J 1 base, with 14 bases left between them. This CDR3 comprises 15 residues. CDR1 and CDR2 (germline): PRHDT, FYEKMQ (reference sequence). The CDR3 here is CASKGGEESYNEQFF. In DNA form, the CDR3 reads TGTGCCAGCAAGGGGGGGGAGGAATCCTACAATGAGCAGTTCTTC.

This clonotype was observed at least ten times. V usage is TRBV20-1 and J usage is TRBJ2-1; 7 nucleotides match TRBD2. The CDR3 loop spans 10 amino acids. Germline values: CDR1 DFQATT, CDR2 SNEGSKA (reference sequence). CDR3 in DNA: TGCAGCCTCAACGGGGGGGAGCAGTTCTTC. Its translation is CSLNGGEQFF.

This clonotype was detected many times. The chain employs TRBV3-1 and TRBJ2-5, with a tentative D call TRBD2 (6 bases). V lost 7 bases and J 4 bases, leaving 10 bases between the germline ends. The CDR3 loop spans 12 amino acids. The germline CDR1 and CDR2 sequences are LGHDT and YNNKEL (reference sequence). The CDR3 DNA follows: TGTGCCAGCAATGGGGGAGGAGAGACCCAGTACTTC. This sequence encodes CASNGGGETQYF.

Many counts were recorded for this clonotype. The rearrangement links TRBV27 to TRBJ2-7, with D perhaps matching TRBD2 (7 bases). CDR1 is MNHEY and CDR2 is SMNVEV in the germline V gene (reference sequence). V shed 5 bases and J shed 2 bases, with 19 bases lying between them. The CDR3 covers 16 residues. This CDR3 is CASSPYGRGGAYEQYV. Written as DNA, the CDR3 is TGTGCCAGCAGTCCCTATGGGCGCGGGGGCGCCTACGAGCAGTACGTC.

This clonotype was seen at least ten times. The CDR3 DNA is TGTGCTAGTGGCTTAATGGACGGGTCGTACGAGCAGTACGTC. Amino acid sequence: CASGLMDGSYEQYV. The chain carries TRBV12-5 and TRBJ2-7; no reliable D call. V lost 6 bases and J lost 4, with 16 bases in between. The CDR3 is made up of 14 amino acids. CDR1 LGHNT and CDR2 FRNRAP come from the germline V gene.

Ten or more counts support this clonotype. The V call is TRBV28, the J call TRBJ1-2; tentatively, D is TRBD1 (6 bases). From germline, CDR1 is MDHEN and CDR2 SYDVKM. The length of the CDR3 is 14 residues. The V and J ends lost 8 bases and 8 bases respectively, with 21 bases between them. CDR3 coding DNA: TGTGCCAGCTGGTCAGGGGCATCGTCGCGGGGCTACACCTTC. It yields the protein CASWSGASSRGYTF.

Ten or more counts support this clonotype. This sequence joins TRBV27 and TRBJ2-7, with 8 bases fitting TRBD2. Germline trimming cut 6 bases from V and 4 bases from J; bases unmatched to any gene: 5. The V gene's germline CDR1 is MNHEY and CDR2 SMNVEV (reference sequence). The CDR3 runs to 13 residues. CDR3 nucleotide sequence: TGTGCCAGCAGGGGGACTAGGGATTACGAGCAGTACTTC. This sequence encodes CASRGTRDYEQYF.

This clonotype occurred many times. This rearrangement joins TRBV12-3 or TRBV12-4 to TRBJ1-2; D perhaps matches TRBD1 (6 bases). The CDR3 spans 14 residues. V was clipped by 3 bases and J by 8 bases, with 16 bases between them. CDR3 sequence (DNA): TGTGCCAGCAGTTTGGACAGCCCTCGGAGGGGCTACACCTTC. This encodes CASSLDSPRRGYTF.

This clonotype was observed many times. This chain links TRBV4-2 with TRBJ2-5, with D possibly matching TRBD2 (5 bases). Trimming left V 0 bases short and J 5 bases short, with 10 bases between. Looked up from germline, CDR1 is LGHNA and CDR2 is YNFKEQ. This CDR3 has 14 residues. CDR3 sequence: CASSQERALETQYF. The CDR3 region has the DNA TGTGCCAGCAGCCAAGAGCGGGCCCTGGAGACCCAGTACTTC.

Notes on this clonotype: An end of the junction does not agree with germline; a read error may underlie this. The CDR3 DNA reads as TGTGCCAGTAGTACCTGGGACTCCAACAAGGAGCAGTTCTTC. Its protein is CASSTWDSNKEQFF. V and J are TRBV19 and TRBJ2-1, with a possible D match to TRBD2 (6 bases). Per germline, CDR1 LNHDA and CDR2 SQIVND (reference sequence). This CDR3 spans 14 amino acids.

This clonotype was seen at least ten times. The rearrangement links TRBV2 to TRBJ2-3; 8 nucleotides line up with TRBD2. The CDR3 sequence is 16 residues long. The ends lost 6 bases at V and 0 bases at J; junction bases unmatched: 8. The germline CDR1 and CDR2 sequences are SNHLY and FYNNEI. The CDR3 DNA reads TGTGCCAGCAGCCTAGGACTAGCTTTAAGCACAGATACGCAGTATTTT. It is translated as CASSLGLALSTDTQYF.

The genes are TRBV2 and TRBJ2-5; a weak D match, TRBD2 (5 bases). Germline assignment: CDR1 SNHLY and CDR2 FYNNEI. Trimming pared 0 bases from V and 1 base from J, leaving 9 bases between. This CDR3 is built from 15 residues. The CDR3 coding sequence is TGTGCCAGCAGTGAAGCCCCGGGAATCCAAGAGACCCAGTACTTC. Translating gives CASSEAPGIQETQYF.

The sample holds a few counts of this clonotype. The chain couples TRBV9 to TRBJ1-1; tentative D call: TRBD1 (5 bases). This CDR3 is built from 14 residues. Deletions cut 2 bases from V and 4 bases from J, with 12 bases between. Germline lookup yields CDR1 SGDLS and CDR2 YYNGEE. The CDR3 region is CASSVSGLRTEAFF. The CDR3 bases are TGTGCCAGCAGCGTTTCAGGGTTACGCACTGAAGCTTTCTTT.